The 18 T cell receptor beta chains in this list originate from one sample, sequenced in a study of neurological immune-mediated disorders. TCRdb re-analysed the 5' RACE reads in MiXCR, keeping a single row per CDR3 protein. The profile shows some 25,000 distinct CDR3 sequences, approximately 7% of them singletons. Sequencing input: PBMCs. Receptors originate from a woman between 40 and 55 years old in good health.

This clonotype was counted many times. V usage is TRBV28 and J usage is TRBJ2-5; D is unresolved. V was cut by 7 bases and J by 1 base, with 13 bases left in between. The germline V gene has CDR1 MDHEN and CDR2 SYDVKM. This CDR3 has 14 amino acids. The CDR3 protein is CASTSLGLQETQYF. The CDR3 DNA reads TGTGCCAGCACCAGTCTAGGCCTCCAAGAGACCCAGTACTTC.

This clonotype was counted at least ten times. V is TRBV7-2 and J is TRBJ2-3, with D possibly TRBD2 on 5 matching bases. V lost 5 bases and J lost 4, with 13 bases in between. CDR3 length: 14 amino acids. Germline CDR1 reads SGHTA; CDR2 reads FQGNSA. The chain's CDR3 is CASSDVTRSDTQYF. CDR3 nucleotide sequence: TGTGCCAGCAGCGACGTAACTAGGTCAGATACGCAGTATTTT.

This clonotype has a count of ten or more. The rearrangement joins TRBV20-1 to TRBJ1-5, with D possibly matching TRBD1 (5 bases). Germline CDR1 is DFQATT and CDR2 is SNEGSKA (reference sequence). Between the trimmed V and J ends, which lost 3 bases and 4 bases, there was a span of 16 bases. This CDR3 has 15 amino acids. CDR3 DNA: TGCAGTGCTAGGGGTCCAGGGTCCCTTAATCAGCCCCAGCATTTT. It encodes CSARGPGSLNQPQHF.

Many counts were recorded for this clonotype. The chain combines TRBV28 with TRBJ2-7, with 8 bases that match TRBD1. CDR3 length: 15 residues. With 10 bases clipped from V and 6 bases from J, the junction kept 17 bases outside the gene matches. The germline gives CDR1 MDHEN, CDR2 SYDVKM. CDR3 loop: CATTQRDRPAVEQYF. The DNA for the CDR3 is TGTGCCACGACCCAAAGGGACAGGCCAGCCGTCGAGCAGTACTTC.

This clonotype has ten or more counts. The chain uses TRBV20-1 and TRBJ2-1; 9 positions match TRBD2. This CDR3 is built from 15 residues. V trimming: 6 bases; J trimming: 7 bases; junction bases outside the gene matches: 13. CDR1 and CDR2 from the germline V gene are DFQATT and SNEGSKA (reference sequence). The CDR3 loop is CSAWGREGQSNEQFF. The CDR3 DNA reads as TGCAGTGCCTGGGGGCGGGAGGGCCAGTCGAATGAGCAGTTCTTC.

This clonotype was counted many times. CDR3 amino acids: CASSLAAGAQAEAFF. In nucleotides, the CDR3 is TGTGCCAGCAGCTTAGCCGCAGGGGCCCAAGCTGAAGCTTTCTTT. V and J are TRBV7-2 and TRBJ1-1; D is possibly TRBD1 (6 bases). Germline V gene lookup returns CDR1 SGHTA and CDR2 FQGNSA. The CDR3 is 15 amino acids. Deletions cut 0 bases from V and 6 bases from J, with 14 bases between.

The table lists this clonotype with many counts. The chain carries TRBV12-3 or TRBV12-4 and TRBJ2-1; no clear D gene. V dropped 2 bases and J dropped 7 bases, with 15 bases sitting between them. This CDR3 is built from 15 residues. The CDR3: CASSLFPGLGNEQFF. Written as DNA, the CDR3 is TGTGCCAGCAGTTTATTCCCCGGTTTGGGGAATGAGCAGTTCTTC.

This clonotype was observed at least ten times. CDR3 region: CASSPGASWEQYF. As DNA, the CDR3 is TGTGCCAGCAGCCCCGGAGCTTCGTGGGAGCAGTACTTC. The chain recombines TRBV6-5 with TRBJ2-7; unclear D gene. V gave up 6 bases and J gave up 7 bases, with 16 bases separating them. The CDR3 runs to 13 residues. Germline CDR1 and CDR2: MNHEY and SVGAGI.

This clonotype showed up many times. V and J are TRBV20-1 and TRBJ2-7; TRBD1 aligns across 7 bases. Losses at the gene ends were 0 bases for V and 4 bases for J; bases not matched to a gene: 6. Germline CDR1 DFQATT, CDR2 SNEGSKA (reference sequence). This CDR3 comprises 14 residues. CDR3 sequence reads: CSARELQGRYEQYF. The DNA of the CDR3 is TGCAGTGCTAGAGAACTACAGGGGCGGTACGAGCAGTACTTC.

This clonotype is deemed medium-sized. The CDR3 DNA reads TGTGCCACCAGTGCCTCACAGTTCTCAGATACGCAGTATTTT. Protein sequence: CATSASQFSDTQYF. J is TRBJ2-3 and V is TRBV24-1; D is unclear. The CDR3 length is 14 residues. The germline gives CDR1 KGHDR, CDR2 SFDVKD. The V end was cut by 5 bases, the J end by 4 bases, with 12 bases between.

The gene calls are TRBV10-1 and TRBJ1-1; no definite D call. This CDR3 is 13 amino acids long. Between the trimmed V and J ends, which lost 3 bases and 0 bases, there was a span of 5 bases. CDR1 is WNHNN, CDR2 SYGVQD, per germline (reference sequence). CDR3 sequence reads: CASSDQMNTEAFF. DNA for the CDR3: TGCGCCAGCAGTGACCAGATGAACACTGAAGCTTTCTTT.

This clonotype was counted ten times or more. The chain recombines TRBV10-3 with TRBJ2-7; either TRBD1 or TRBD2 may supply D (7 bases each). V dropped 11 bases and J dropped 1 base, with 15 bases sitting between them. Germline V gene data show CDR1 as ENHRY and CDR2 as SYGVKD. This CDR3 has 13 amino acids. The CDR3 is CAGGGQNSYEQYF. CDR3 nucleotide sequence: TGTGCCGGGGGGGGACAGAATTCCTACGAGCAGTACTTC.

This clonotype was recorded many times. V gene TRBV19 combines with J gene TRBJ1-5; 7 nucleotides align to TRBD1. The CDR3 is 18 residues long. V was clipped by 4 bases and J by 2 bases; unmatched bases: 14. CDR1 is LNHDA and CDR2 is SQIVND in the germline V gene (reference sequence). Here the CDR3 DNA reads TGTGCCAGTAGTAAGTCTAGCGGGACAGCTGTGGGCAATCAGCCCCAGCATTTT. It is translated as CASSKSSGTAVGNQPQHF.

This clonotype was found many times. The CDR3 nucleotides are TGTGCCAGCAGCTTGCGGGACAGACGACTAGCAGCCTACAATGAGCAGTTCTTC. This gives the protein CASSLRDRRLAAYNEQFF. The chain has TRBV5-6 and TRBJ2-1; D may match TRBD1 or TRBD2 (7 bases each). The CDR3 is 18 residues long. V shed 1 base and J shed 2 bases, with 19 bases lying between them. Looked up from germline, CDR1 is SGHDT and CDR2 is YYEEEE.

This clonotype was seen many times. The gene calls are TRBV5-1 and TRBJ1-2; 10 bases match TRBD1. V lost 0 bases to trimming and J lost 10 bases; unmatched junction nucleotides: 9. The CDR3 is 15 residues long. CDR1 and CDR2 from the germline V gene are SGHRS and YFSETQ. The CDR3 bases are TGCGCCAGCAGCTTGGACGGGACAGGGGTTCCGGACTACACCTTC. It yields the protein CASSLDGTGVPDYTF.

This clonotype has at least ten counts. This chain links TRBV5-5 with TRBJ2-1; TRBD2 aligns across 9 bases. With V trimmed by 1 base and J by 2 bases, 4 bases remained unmatched. Germline V gene lookup returns CDR1 SGHKS and CDR2 YYEKEE (reference sequence). The CDR3 consists of 16 residues. The CDR3 sequence: CASSLLAGATYNEQFF. CDR3 bases: TGTGCCAGCAGCTTGTTAGCGGGAGCGACCTACAATGAGCAGTTCTTC.

This clonotype has ten or more counts. The CDR3 here is CASSLETGGSTDTQYF. The CDR3 DNA is TGTGCCAGCAGCTTAGAGACGGGAGGAAGCACAGATACGCAGTATTTT. The chain couples TRBV7-2 to TRBJ2-3, with 7 nucleotides matching TRBD2. Losses at the gene ends were 1 base for V and 0 bases for J; bases not matched to a gene: 4. The CDR3 runs 16 residues. Germline-derived CDR1 and CDR2 are SGHTA and FQGNSA. The full variable domain, with the rest looked up from reference TRBV7-2 and TRBJ2-3, is GAGVSQSPSNKVTEKGKDVELRCDPISGHTALYWYRQSLGQGLEFLIYFQGNSAPDKSGLPSDRFSAERTGGSVSTLTIQRTQQEDSAVYLCASSLETGGSTDTQYFGPGTRLTVL.

This clonotype was observed many times. The chain employs TRBV5-1 and TRBJ2-3; possible D gene TRBD2, 5 bases. Trimming pared 4 bases from V and 0 bases from J, leaving 12 bases between. The germline V gene has CDR1 SGHRS and CDR2 YFSETQ. The CDR3 has 15 residues. The CDR3 spells CASSPTRTSTDTQYF. The CDR3 DNA reads TGCGCCAGCAGCCCGACCCGGACTAGCACAGATACGCAGTATTTT.